Listed below are T cell receptor beta chains from one sample, sequenced in a study of human thymus T cells. The data were produced by immunoSEQ multiplex PCR, yet TCRdb's version contains in-frame clones alone and is incomplete. The data hold tens of thousands of clones, with just over 95% observed a single time. Sequences were obtained from thymus tissue. All receptors come from a boy under two years old with a congenital heart defect but otherwise immunologically healthy. CDR3s include the opening cysteine and the closing phenylalanine or tryptophan. The order of the fields is D gene, clone size, V gene, J gene, CDR3 protein, CDR3 DNA. The D gene is left open where the match is weak. For some rows the clone size is stated as once, few or many, or as a class when expanded; others skip it.

-	-	TRBV11-3	TRBJ2-7	CASSFSESRHQGPYEQYF	TGTGCCAGCAGCTTCTCAGAAAGCCGCCATCAAGGCCCCTACGAGCAGTACTTC
TRBD1	once	TRBV18	TRBJ2-1	CASSLDRELVGSYNEQFF	TGTGCCAGCTCACTTGACAGGGAATTGGTAGGATCCTACAATGAGCAGTTCTTC
TRBD1	-	TRBV25-1	TRBJ2-5	CASSEPGQGEETQYF	TGTGCCAGCAGTGAACCGGGACAGGGAGAGGAGACCCAGTACTTC
-	once	TRBV5-6	TRBJ2-1	CASRLKVPLRSYNEQFF	TGTGCCAGCAGATTGAAAGTACCGTTGAGGTCCTACAATGAGCAGTTCTTC
-	-	TRBV4-1	TRBJ2-2	CASSPTRKGTNTGELFF	TGCGCCAGCAGCCCCACGAGGAAGGGGACGAACACCGGGGAGCTGTTTTTT
TRBD2	-	TRBV11-2	TRBJ2-1	CASSLGAGGQPNEQFF	TGTGCCAGCAGCTTAGGGGCGGGGGGTCAACCCAATGAGCAGTTCTTC
-	-	TRBV6-5	TRBJ1-2	CASSPFSGYGYTF	TGTGCCAGCAGTCCCTTTTCAGGGTATGGCTACACCTTC
-	-	TRBV6-4	TRBJ2-3	CASSEGSCETDTQYF	TGTGCCAGCAGTGAGGGGTCTTGCGAAACAGATACGCAGTATTTT
TRBD2	-	TRBV18	TRBJ2-5	CASSPFGGAVERETQYF	TGTGCCAGCTCACCATTCGGGGGGGCCGTAGAGAGAGAGACCCAGTACTTC
-	-	TRBV10-3	TRBJ1-2	CAISESWQPLLLPNYGYTF	TGTGCCATCAGTGAATCCTGGCAGCCTCTACTTTTACCTAACTATGGCTACACCTTC
-	once	TRBV10-3	TRBJ1-2	CAIRGHIHPGGYTF	TGTGCCATCAGGGGACACATCCATCCTGGAGGCTACACCTTC
-	-	TRBV5-1	TRBJ1-2	CASSSGRILKEYGYTF	TGCGCCAGCAGTTCGGGACGTATCCTTAAGGAATACGGCTACACCTTC
TRBD1	once	TRBV19	TRBJ2-2	CASSIRQGAVSGELFF	TGTGCCAGTAGTATACGACAGGGGGCTGTTTCCGGGGAGCTGTTTTTT
-	-	TRBV4-3	TRBJ2-2	CASSQDLGQTLGELFF	TGCGCCAGCAGCCAAGATCTAGGACAGACTCTCGGGGAGCTGTTTTTT
TRBD1	-	TRBV28	TRBJ1-5	CASLPGQLRNQPQHF	TGTGCCAGCCTTCCGGGACAGTTACGCAATCAGCCCCAGCATTTT
-	-	TRBV19	TRBJ2-1	CASSFLAKVNEQFF	TGTGCCAGTAGTTTCCTAGCGAAGGTCAATGAGCAGTTCTTC
-	-	TRBV28	TRBJ1-5	CAGSEQGIGNQPQHF	TGTGCCGGATCCGAACAGGGTATAGGCAATCAGCCCCAGCATTTT
-	-	TRBV5-1	TRBJ2-2	CASSLVPTPPERDTGELFF	TGCGCCAGCAGCTTGGTCCCCACCCCGCCTGAGCGGGACACCGGGGAGCTGTTTTTT
TRBD1	-	TRBV9	TRBJ1-6	CASSVESTGGDNSPLHF	TGTGCCAGCAGCGTAGAATCGACAGGGGGGGATAATTCACCCCTCCACTTT
-	once	TRBV14	TRBJ2-1	CASSQDPPRNEQFF	TGTGCCAGCAGCCAAGACCCCCCTCGGAATGAGCAGTTCTTC
-	-	TRBV6-5	TRBJ1-6	CASSPETRQNSPLHF	TGTGCCAGCAGCCCCGAGACACGGCAAAATTCACCCCTCCACTTT
-	-	TRBV28	TRBJ1-4	CASSRAQGEKLFF	TGTGCCAGCAGTAGAGCACAGGGTGAAAAACTGTTTTTT
-	-	TRBV7-9	TRBJ2-7	CASSRRQSYEQYF	TGTGCCAGCAGCAGAAGACAGTCCTACGAGCAGTACTTC
-	-	TRBV20-1	TRBJ2-1	CSAASRFF	TGCAGTGCTGCTAGTCGGTTCTTC
TRBD1	-	TRBV10-1	TRBJ1-6	CASSEPHVRLHRDRELNSPLHF	TGCGCCAGCAGTGAGCCCCATGTACGGCTTCACCGGGACAGGGAGCTTAATTCACCCCTCCACTTT
-	-	TRBV28	TRBJ2-2	CASRTRRTRLYTGELFF	TGTGCCAGCAGGACCCGGCGGACCCGGCTGTACACCGGGGAGCTGTTTTTT
-	-	TRBV6-5	TRBJ1-4	CASSYDRIKGEKLFF	TGTGCCAGCAGTTACGACCGCATTAAGGGAGAAAAACTGTTTTTT
-	-	TRBV5-4	TRBJ2-5	CASSLGGRLGETQYF	TGTGCCAGCAGCTTGGGGGGGCGCCTAGGGGAGACCCAGTACTTC
TRBD1	-	TRBV2	TRBJ2-2	CASSVQGVNTGELFF	TGTGCCAGCAGCGTCCAGGGGGTGAACACCGGGGAGCTGTTTTTT
TRBD1	-	TRBV6-1	TRBJ2-7	CASSGRDRVYEQYF	TGTGCCAGCAGTGGACGGGACAGGGTCTACGAGCAGTACTTC
-	few	TRBV11-2	TRBJ1-1	CASSLSSEAFF	TGTGCCAGCAGCTTATCCTCTGAAGCTTTCTTT
-	-	TRBV29-1	TRBJ2-1	CSTRGGKRNNNEQFF	TGCAGCACCCGAGGGGGGAAACGGAACAACAATGAGCAGTTCTTC
-	few	TRBV6-1	TRBJ1-6	CASSGLRNSPLHF	TGTGCCAGCTCAGGTTTAAGGAATTCACCCCTCCACTTT
-	-	TRBV10-1	TRBJ1-2	CASSAGSLPANYGYTF	TGCGCCAGCAGCGCGGGCTCCCTCCCTGCTAACTATGGCTACACCTTC
TRBD2	-	TRBV27	TRBJ2-1	CASSRKRETGIDEQFF	TGTGCCAGCAGCCGGAAGCGGGAGACGGGTATCGATGAGCAGTTCTTC
-	-	TRBV5-1	TRBJ1-4	CASSRGTTNEKLFF	TGCGCCAGCAGCAGAGGGACGACTAATGAAAAACTGTTTTTT
-	-	TRBV11-2	TRBJ2-7	CASSPGPASHSYEQYF	TGTGCCAGCAGCCCAGGCCCTGCCTCCCATAGCTACGAGCAGTACTTC
-	-	TRBV10-3	TRBJ2-5	CAISEEGLKETQYF	TGTGCCATCAGTGAGGAGGGCCTAAAAGAGACCCAGTACTTC
-	-	TRBV5-6	TRBJ1-1	CASSLGDWPRGEAFF	TGTGCCAGCAGCTTGGGTGATTGGCCACGGGGTGAAGCTTTCTTT
-	-	TRBV25-1	TRBJ1-5	CASRGGEGNQPQHF	TGTGCCAGCCGGGGGGGAGAAGGCAATCAGCCCCAGCATTTT
-	-	TRBV19	TRBJ1-5	CASSIARGPYSNQPQHF	TGTGCCAGTAGTATAGCTAGGGGCCCTTATAGCAATCAGCCCCAGCATTTT
-	-	TRBV28	TRBJ1-4	CASSSVRGNEKLFF	TGTGCCAGCAGTTCAGTGAGGGGTAATGAAAAACTGTTTTTT
TRBD2	-	TRBV19	TRBJ2-3	CASSPGTSGRFSQYF	TGTGCCAGTAGTCCCGGGACTAGCGGGCGGTTTAGTCAGTATTTT
-	-	TRBV28	TRBJ1-5	CASSFDHGFESPNQPQHF	TGTGCCAGCAGTTTCGATCATGGGTTTGAAAGCCCTAATCAGCCCCAGCATTTT
TRBD1	-	TRBV19	TRBJ2-5	CASSIRGTGSVAFGETQYF	TGTGCCAGTAGTATAAGGGGGACAGGGTCGGTAGCATTTGGGGAGACCCAGTACTTC
-	-	TRBV5-8	TRBJ1-2	CASSPGGQSNYGYTF	TGTGCCAGCAGCCCGGGGGGGCAGTCTAACTATGGCTACACCTTC
-	-	TRBV10-1	TRBJ1-5	CASSEPLQGNQPQHF	TGCGCCAGCAGTGAGCCCCTTCAGGGCAATCAGCCCCAGCATTTT
-	-	TRBV5-4	TRBJ2-7	CASSPRVAGRSYEQYF	TGTGCCAGCAGCCCGAGGGTTGCGGGACGATCCTACGAGCAGTACTTC
TRBD2	once	TRBV10-3	TRBJ2-3	CAISASGSRRSTDTQYF	TGTGCCATCAGCGCTAGCGGGAGCCGCCGTAGCACAGATACGCAGTATTTT
TRBD1	-	TRBV11-2	TRBJ2-4	CASSFGSGTEEVQYF	TGTGCCAGCAGCTTCGGCTCCGGGACAGAGGAAGTTCAGTACTTC
TRBD2	-	TRBV14	TRBJ2-2	CASSQVPPPSGGAPTGELFF	TGTGCCAGCAGCCAAGTCCCCCCCCCTAGCGGGGGGGCTCCAACCGGGGAGCTGTTTTTT
-	-	TRBV27	TRBJ2-7	CASSLWYRPYEQYF	TGTGCCAGCAGTCTATGGTACCGGCCATACGAGCAGTACTTC
TRBD2	-	TRBV4-2	TRBJ2-3	CASRLAGGPTADTQYF	TGTGCCAGCAGACTAGCGGGGGGCCCCACCGCAGATACGCAGTATTTT
-	-	TRBV27	TRBJ2-7	CASSSGPGSSYEQYF	TGTGCCAGCAGTTCGGGACCAGGGAGCTCCTACGAGCAGTACTTC
-	-	TRBV5-1	TRBJ2-1	CASSLGNSFGWQFF	TGCGCCAGCAGCTTGGGGAATAGTTTTGGTTGGCAGTTCTTC
TRBD1	-	TRBV5-1	TRBJ1-1	CASSSYRGVDTEAFF	TGCGCCAGCAGCTCATACAGGGGTGTCGACACTGAAGCTTTCTTT
TRBD2	-	TRBV2	TRBJ2-1	CASRVAGVFYNEQFF	TGTGCCAGCAGGGTAGCGGGAGTTTTCTACAATGAGCAGTTCTTC
-	-	TRBV11-2	TRBJ1-1	CASSLEGLLTEAFF	TGTGCCAGCAGCTTAGAAGGCCTACTCACTGAAGCTTTCTTT
-	-	TRBV4-3	TRBJ1-2	CASSQDHLSLQREGYTF	TGCGCCAGCAGCCAAGATCATTTAAGCCTCCAACGGGAAGGCTACACCTTC